Detailed here is one T cell receptor (beta chain). Its antigen remains unknown. This CDR3 comprises 15 residues. These data belong to a study of shared clonotypes between healthy human individuals. Findings and limits, study-wide: In general, naive subsets displayed greater estimated richness than memory subsets did.

It was CD45RO-negative cells, positively selected for CCR7, that made up naive CD8 cells, with terminally differentiated effector memory CD45RA+ cells excluded. Profiled with immunoSEQ multiplex PCR; TCRdb holds only in-frame clones, not every one. The table has more than 500,000 clones, approximately 95% seen once. The clonotype originates from a woman in her twenties or thirties in good health. The chain is built from TRBV21-1 and TRBJ1-5. TRBV21-1 is a pseudogene segment. Sequenced input: naive CD8+ T cells sorted from blood. The CDR3 sequence: CASRGGQYSNQPQHF. CDR3 nucleotide sequence: TGTGCCAGCAGGGGAGGACAGTATAGCAATCAGCCCCAGCATTTT.